This record concerns one TCR beta chain sequence. This record comes from a study of blood T cell repertoires in COVID-19. Study summary: Both acute and convalescent COVID-19 samples were obtained from the United States, Italy and Spain.

Per the original methods: Estimation of nucleated cell counts was performed using reference gene primer amplification. Generated by immunoSEQ multiplex PCR, the TCRdb table keeps only in-frame clones and is missing some. That table is the source of V, J and clone size, and D and trimming were worked out from the DNA. Found here are approximately 340,000 clones, around 90% of them singletons; the top ten hold roughly 8.9%. The CDR3 sequence is 15 residues long. V lost 0 bases and J 1 base, leaving 7 bases between the germline ends. Germline CDR1 and CDR2: SGDLS and YYNGEE. Seattle participants joined during active infection and were tracked over time.

This TCR was sampled from a man younger than 40 with COVID-19, enrolled during active disease. Sequencing input: peripheral blood. This chain connects TRBV9 to TRBJ2-2; no reliable D call. CDR3 sequence reads: CASSVATGNTGELFF. The CDR3 region has the DNA TGTGCCAGCAGCGTAGCTACGGGGAACACCGGGGAGCTGTTTTTT.